Sequencing of this TCR beta chain was carried out in a study of vaccination effects on CD4 cells after COVID-19. Profiling relied on immunoSEQ multiplex PCR, and the TCRdb table lists in-frame clones only, not all of them. Of roughly 54,000 clones listed, roughly three quarters were seen once; the top ten hold 4.5% to 5.5%. As concerns this clone: Its cognate antigen is unknown.

Expansion of antigen-specific CD4+ T cells with viral peptide pools was carried out by the ViraFEST assay before sequencing. Following an approximately 10-day culture, CD4+ T cells were purified. SARS-CoV-2 infected the person between March and December 2020, as confirmed by PCR. It was on days 3 and 7 that half the medium was replaced with IL-2 medium. Germline V gene lookup returns CDR1 MNHEY and CDR2 SVGEGT. This CDR3 has 14 residues. The germline V and J ends were trimmed by 3 bases and 5 bases, with 13 bases remaining between them. The clonotype comes from a human donor who had a prior SARS-CoV-2 infection. This sequence joins TRBV6-2 or TRBV6-3 and TRBJ1-1, with D perhaps matching TRBD1 (6 bases). Sequenced material: CD4+ T cells from PBMCs cultured with HIV peptides, taken before COVID-19 vaccination. Subset: HIV-1 Nef peptide pool negative control/reference culture. The CDR3 sequence: CASSYYRVGTEAFF. The CDR3 DNA sequence: TGTGCCAGCAGTTATTACAGGGTGGGTACTGAAGCTTTCTTT.